This paragraph reports one TCR beta chain. Its antigen is not identified. These data are taken from a study of T cells expressing NK-cell markers. As for the study in general: One of eight sequenced donors was HCMV-seronegative; the other seven were seropositive. General study results and limits: These same clonotypes (in several donors) also led the CD3+CD56-NKG2C+ fraction.

Each CDR3 protein gets one entry in TCRdb, which reprocessed the 5' RACE reads and gives no DNA. The table lists 300,000 to 450,000 distinct CDR3 sequences. This CDR3 has 15 residues. Germline V lookup: CDR1 DFQATT, CDR2 SNEGSKA (reference sequence). The receptor comes from a man aged 18 to 69 in good health. The source material was blood T cells: a sorted CD56 or NKG2C T cell subset, CD4+ or CD8+ T cells, or bulk PBMC T cells (not recorded which). V and J are TRBV20-1 and TRBJ2-5; the TCRdb D gene call, TRBD2, has no DNA to confirm it. CDR3 protein: CSASKLRASQETQYF.